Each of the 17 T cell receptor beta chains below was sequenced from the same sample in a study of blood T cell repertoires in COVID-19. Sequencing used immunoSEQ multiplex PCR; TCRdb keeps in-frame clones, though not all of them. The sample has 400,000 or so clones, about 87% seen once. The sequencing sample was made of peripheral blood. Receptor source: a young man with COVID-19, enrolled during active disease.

The CDR3 nucleotides are TGTGCCAGTAGTATAGATCTCCCGGGACTAGCGGGAACAGATACGCAGTATTTT. It encodes CASSIDLPGLAGTDTQYF. This chain uses TRBV19 with TRBJ2-3; 13 bases agree with TRBD2. CDR3 size: 18 residues. The germline CDR1 and CDR2 sequences are LNHDA and SQIVND (reference sequence). Losses at the gene ends were 0 bases for V and 3 bases for J; bases not matched to a gene: 6.

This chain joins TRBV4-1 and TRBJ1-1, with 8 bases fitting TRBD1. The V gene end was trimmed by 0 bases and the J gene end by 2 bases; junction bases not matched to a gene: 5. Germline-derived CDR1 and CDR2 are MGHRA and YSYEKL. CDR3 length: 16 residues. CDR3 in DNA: TGCGCCAGCAGCCAAGATCCGGACAGGGAAAACACTGAAGCTTTCTTT. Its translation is CASSQDPDRENTEAFF.

CDR3: CASSTTSGNAYEQYF. CDR3 DNA: TGTGCCAGCAGCACTACTAGCGGGAACGCCTACGAGCAGTACTTC. The chain uses TRBV21-1 and TRBJ2-7; TRBD2, the table's D call, was not compared with the DNA. TRBV21-1 is deemed a pseudogene. There are 15 residues in the CDR3.

The CDR3 loop is CASSLVGASEAFF. DNA for the CDR3: TGTGCCAGCAGCTTAGTGGGGGCCAGTGAAGCTTTCTTT. J is TRBJ1-1 and V is TRBV7-6; tentatively, D is TRBD1 (6 bases). Germline CDR1 SGHVS, CDR2 FNYEAQ. CDR3 length: 13 amino acids. With 1 base removed from V and 7 bases from J, the gap between germline ends came to 10 bases.

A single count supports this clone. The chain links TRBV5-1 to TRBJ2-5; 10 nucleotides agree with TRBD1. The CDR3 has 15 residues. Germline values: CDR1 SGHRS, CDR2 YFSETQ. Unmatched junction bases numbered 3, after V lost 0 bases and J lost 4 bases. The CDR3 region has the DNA TGCGCCAGCAGCTTGGGACAGGGGGCTGGAGAGACCCAGTACTTC. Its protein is CASSLGQGAGETQYF.

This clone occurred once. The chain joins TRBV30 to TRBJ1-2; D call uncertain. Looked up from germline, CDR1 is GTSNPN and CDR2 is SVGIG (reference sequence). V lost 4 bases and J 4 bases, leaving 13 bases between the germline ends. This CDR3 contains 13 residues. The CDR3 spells CAWTGILTYGYTF. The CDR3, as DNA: TGTGCCTGGACCGGGATCCTAACCTATGGCTACACCTTC.

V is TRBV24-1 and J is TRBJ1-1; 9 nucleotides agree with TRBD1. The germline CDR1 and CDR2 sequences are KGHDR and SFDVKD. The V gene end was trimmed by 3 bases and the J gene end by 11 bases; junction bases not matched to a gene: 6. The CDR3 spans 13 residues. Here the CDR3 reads CATSDGDRAGAFF. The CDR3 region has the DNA TGTGCCACCAGTGATGGGGACAGGGCGGGTGCTTTCTTT.

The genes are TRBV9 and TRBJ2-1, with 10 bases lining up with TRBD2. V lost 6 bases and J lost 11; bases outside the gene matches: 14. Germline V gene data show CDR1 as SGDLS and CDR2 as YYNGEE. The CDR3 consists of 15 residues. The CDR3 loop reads CASTRLEREGAQQFF. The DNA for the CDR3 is TGTGCCAGCACAAGACTAGAGCGGGAGGGCGCCCAGCAGTTCTTC.

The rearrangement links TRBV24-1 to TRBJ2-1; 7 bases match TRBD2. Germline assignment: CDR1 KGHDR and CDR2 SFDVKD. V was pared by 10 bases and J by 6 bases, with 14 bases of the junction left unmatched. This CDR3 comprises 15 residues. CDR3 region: CATQKRGGDLNEQFF. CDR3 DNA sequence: TGTGCCACACAAAAGCGGGGAGGGGATCTCAATGAGCAGTTCTTC.

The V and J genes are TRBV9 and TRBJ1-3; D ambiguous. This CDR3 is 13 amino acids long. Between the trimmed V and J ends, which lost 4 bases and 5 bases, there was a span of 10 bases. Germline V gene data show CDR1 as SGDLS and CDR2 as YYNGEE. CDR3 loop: CASSPRGRNTIYF. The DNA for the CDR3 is TGTGCCAGCAGCCCAAGAGGGAGAAACACCATATATTTT. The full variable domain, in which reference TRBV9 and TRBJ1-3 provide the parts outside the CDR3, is DSGVTQTPKHLITATGQRVTLRCSPRSGDLSVYWYQQSLDQGLQFLIQYYNGEERAKGNILERFSAQQFPDLHSELNLSSLELGDSALYFCASSPRGRNTIYFGEGSWLTVV.

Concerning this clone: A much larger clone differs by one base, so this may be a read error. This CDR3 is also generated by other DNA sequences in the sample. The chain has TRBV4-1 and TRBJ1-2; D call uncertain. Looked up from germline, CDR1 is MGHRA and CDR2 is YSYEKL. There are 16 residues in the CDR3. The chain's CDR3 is CASSQDPREQYYGYTF. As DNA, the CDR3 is TGCGCCAGCAGTCAAGATCCTCGAGAACAGTATTATGGCTACACCTTC.

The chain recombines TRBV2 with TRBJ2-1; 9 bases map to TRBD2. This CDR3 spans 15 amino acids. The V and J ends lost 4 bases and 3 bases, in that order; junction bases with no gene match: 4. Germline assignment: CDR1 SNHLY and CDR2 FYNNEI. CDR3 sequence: CASSVSSGIYNEQFF. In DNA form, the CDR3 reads TGTGCCAGCAGTGTGTCTAGCGGGATCTACAATGAGCAGTTCTTC. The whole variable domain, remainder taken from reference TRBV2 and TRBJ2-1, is EPEVTQTPSHQVTQMGQEVILRCVPISNHLYFYWYRQILGQKVEFLVSFYNNEISEKSEIFDDQFSVERPDGSNFTLKIRSTKLEDSAMYFCASSVSSGIYNEQFFGPGTRLTVL.

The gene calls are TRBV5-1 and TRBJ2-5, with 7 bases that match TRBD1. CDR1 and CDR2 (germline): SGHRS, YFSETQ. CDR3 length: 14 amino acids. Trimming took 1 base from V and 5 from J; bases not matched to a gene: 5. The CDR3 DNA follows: TGCGCCAGCAGCTTGACAGGGGCGGTGGAGACCCAGTACTTC. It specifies CASSLTGAVETQYF.

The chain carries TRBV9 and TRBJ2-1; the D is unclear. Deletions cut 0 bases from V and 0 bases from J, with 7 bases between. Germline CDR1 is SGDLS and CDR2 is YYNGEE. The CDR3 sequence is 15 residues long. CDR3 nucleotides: TGTGCCAGCAGCGTAGTTCTAGACTCCTACAATGAGCAGTTCTTC. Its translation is CASSVVLDSYNEQFF.

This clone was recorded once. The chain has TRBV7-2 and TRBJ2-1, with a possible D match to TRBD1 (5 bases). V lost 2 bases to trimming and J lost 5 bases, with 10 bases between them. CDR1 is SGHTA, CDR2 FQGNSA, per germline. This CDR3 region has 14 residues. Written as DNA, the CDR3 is TGTGCCAGCAGCTTAAGGGGTGTCAACAATGAGCAGTTCTTC. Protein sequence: CASSLRGVNNEQFF.

The CDR3 reads CATSDRAYEQYF. The CDR3 DNA reads as TGTGCCACCAGTGACCGGGCCTACGAGCAGTACTTC. The gene calls are TRBV24-1 and TRBJ2-7; D gene unclear. Germline V gives CDR1 KGHDR, CDR2 SFDVKD. The germline V and J ends were trimmed by 4 bases and 2 bases, with 5 bases remaining between them. The CDR3 extends over 12 amino acids.

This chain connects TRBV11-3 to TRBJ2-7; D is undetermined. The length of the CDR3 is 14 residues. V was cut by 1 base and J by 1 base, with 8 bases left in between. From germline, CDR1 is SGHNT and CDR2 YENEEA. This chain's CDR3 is CASSLGVSSYEQYF. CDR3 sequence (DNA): TGTGCCAGCAGCTTAGGTGTCAGTTCCTACGAGCAGTACTTC.